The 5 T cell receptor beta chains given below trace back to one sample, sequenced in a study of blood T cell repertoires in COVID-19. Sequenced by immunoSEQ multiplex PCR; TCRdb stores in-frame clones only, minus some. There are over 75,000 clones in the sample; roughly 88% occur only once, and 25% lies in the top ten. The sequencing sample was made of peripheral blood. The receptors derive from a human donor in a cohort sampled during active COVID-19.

CDR3 sequence (DNA): TGTGCCAGAAGCTTGCCAGGCATGGAAGCAACTAATGAAAAACTGTTTTTT. Its translation: CARSLPGMEATNEKLFF. The chain joins TRBV5-3 to TRBJ1-4, with D uncertain. TRBV5-3 has ORF status, its function being uncertain. V shed 1 base and J shed 0 bases, with 13 bases lying between them. This CDR3 comprises 17 residues.

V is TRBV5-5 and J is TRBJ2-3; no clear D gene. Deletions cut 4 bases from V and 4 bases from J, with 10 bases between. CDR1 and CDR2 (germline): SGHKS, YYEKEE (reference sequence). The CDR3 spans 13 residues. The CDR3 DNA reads TGTGCCAGCAGCCACCCGGTGTCAGATACGCAGTATTTT. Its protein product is CASSHPVSDTQYF.

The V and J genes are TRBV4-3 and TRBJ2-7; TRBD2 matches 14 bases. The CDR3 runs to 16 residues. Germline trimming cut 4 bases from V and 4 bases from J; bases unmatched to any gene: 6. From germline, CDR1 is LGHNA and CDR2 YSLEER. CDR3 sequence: CASSLGLAGGKYEQYF. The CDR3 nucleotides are TGCGCCAGCAGCCTCGGACTAGCGGGGGGAAAGTACGAGCAGTACTTC.

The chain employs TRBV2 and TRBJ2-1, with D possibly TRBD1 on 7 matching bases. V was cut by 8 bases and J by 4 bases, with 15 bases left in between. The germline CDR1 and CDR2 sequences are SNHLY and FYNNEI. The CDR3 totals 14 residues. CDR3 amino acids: CASGGTVIYNEQFF. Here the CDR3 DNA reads TGTGCCAGCGGAGGGACAGTGATATACAATGAGCAGTTCTTC. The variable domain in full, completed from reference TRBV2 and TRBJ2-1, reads EPEVTQTPSHQVTQMGQEVILRCVPISNHLYFYWYRQILGQKVEFLVSFYNNEISEKSEIFDDQFSVERPDGSNFTLKIRSTKLEDSAMYFCASGGTVIYNEQFFGPGTRLTVL.

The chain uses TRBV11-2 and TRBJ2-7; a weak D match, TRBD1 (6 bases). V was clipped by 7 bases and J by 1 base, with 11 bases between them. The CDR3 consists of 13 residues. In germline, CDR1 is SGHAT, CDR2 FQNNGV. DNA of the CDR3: TGTGCCAGCATCCCGGGACATTCCTACGAGCAGTACTTC. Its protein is CASIPGHSYEQYF.